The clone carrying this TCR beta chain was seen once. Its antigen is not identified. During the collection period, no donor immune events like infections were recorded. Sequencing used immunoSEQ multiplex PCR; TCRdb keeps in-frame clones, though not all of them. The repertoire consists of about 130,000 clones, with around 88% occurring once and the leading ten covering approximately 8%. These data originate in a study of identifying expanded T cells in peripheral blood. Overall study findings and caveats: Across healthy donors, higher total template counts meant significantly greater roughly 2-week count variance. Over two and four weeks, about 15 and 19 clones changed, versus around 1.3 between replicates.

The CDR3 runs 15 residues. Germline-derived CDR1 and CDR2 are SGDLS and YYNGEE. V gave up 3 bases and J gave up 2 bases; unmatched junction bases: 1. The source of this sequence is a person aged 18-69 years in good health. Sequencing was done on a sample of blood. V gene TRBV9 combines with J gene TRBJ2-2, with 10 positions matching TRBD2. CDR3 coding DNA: TGTGCCAGCAGCGCTAGCGGGAGAAACACCGGGGAGCTGTTTTTT. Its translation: CASSASGRNTGELFF.